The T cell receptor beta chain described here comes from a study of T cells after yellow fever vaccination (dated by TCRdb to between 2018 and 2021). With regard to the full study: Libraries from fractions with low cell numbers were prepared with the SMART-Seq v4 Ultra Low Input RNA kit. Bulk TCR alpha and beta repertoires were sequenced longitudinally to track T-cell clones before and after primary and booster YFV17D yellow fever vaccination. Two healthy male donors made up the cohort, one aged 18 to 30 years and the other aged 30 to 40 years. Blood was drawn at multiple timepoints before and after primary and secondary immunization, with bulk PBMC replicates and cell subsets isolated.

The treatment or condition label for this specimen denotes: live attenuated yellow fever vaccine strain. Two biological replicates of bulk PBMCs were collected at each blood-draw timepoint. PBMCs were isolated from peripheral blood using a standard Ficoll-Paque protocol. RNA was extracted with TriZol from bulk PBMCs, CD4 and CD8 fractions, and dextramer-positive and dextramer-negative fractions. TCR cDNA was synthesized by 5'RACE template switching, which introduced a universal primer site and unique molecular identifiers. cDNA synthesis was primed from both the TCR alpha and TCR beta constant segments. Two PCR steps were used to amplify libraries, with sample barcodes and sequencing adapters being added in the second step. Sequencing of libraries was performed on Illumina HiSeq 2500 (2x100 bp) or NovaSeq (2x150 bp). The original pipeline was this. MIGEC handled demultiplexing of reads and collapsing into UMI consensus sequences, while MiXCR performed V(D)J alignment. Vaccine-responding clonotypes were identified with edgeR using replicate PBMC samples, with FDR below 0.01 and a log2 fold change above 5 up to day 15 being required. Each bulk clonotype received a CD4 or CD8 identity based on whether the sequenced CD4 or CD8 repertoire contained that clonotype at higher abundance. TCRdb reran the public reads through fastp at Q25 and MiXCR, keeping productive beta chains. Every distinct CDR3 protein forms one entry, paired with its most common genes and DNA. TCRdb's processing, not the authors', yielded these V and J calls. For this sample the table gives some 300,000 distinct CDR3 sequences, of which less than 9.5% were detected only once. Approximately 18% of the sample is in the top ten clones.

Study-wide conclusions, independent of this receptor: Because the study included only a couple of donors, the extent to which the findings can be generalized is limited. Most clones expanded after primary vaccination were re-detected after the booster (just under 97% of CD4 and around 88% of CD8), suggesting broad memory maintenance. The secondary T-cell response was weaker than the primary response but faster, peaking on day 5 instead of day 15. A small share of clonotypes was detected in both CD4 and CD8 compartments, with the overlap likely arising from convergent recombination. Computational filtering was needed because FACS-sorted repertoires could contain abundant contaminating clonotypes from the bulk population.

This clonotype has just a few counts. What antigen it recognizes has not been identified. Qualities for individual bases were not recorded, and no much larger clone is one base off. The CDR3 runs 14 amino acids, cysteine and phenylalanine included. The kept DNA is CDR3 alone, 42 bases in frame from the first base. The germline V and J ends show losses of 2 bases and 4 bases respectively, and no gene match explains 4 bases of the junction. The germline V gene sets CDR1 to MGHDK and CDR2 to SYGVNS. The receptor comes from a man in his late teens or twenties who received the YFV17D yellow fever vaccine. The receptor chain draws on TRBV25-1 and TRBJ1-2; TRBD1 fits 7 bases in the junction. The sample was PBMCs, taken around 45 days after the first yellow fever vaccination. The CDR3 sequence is CASSEAGQAYGYTF. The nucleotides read TGTGCCAGCAGTGAAGCCGGACAGGCCTATGGCTACACCTTC.